There are a few counts of the clone carrying this T cell receptor beta chain. The germline V gene encodes CDR1 LNHDA and CDR2 SQIVND (reference sequence). Trimming removed 5 bases at V and 6 bases at J, with 11 bases between. This CDR3 comprises 13 residues. These data originate in a study of regulatory T cells in long-lasting Graves disease. Study summary: For under 3 months, newly diagnosed Graves' patients had been taking antithyroid drugs.

CDR3 regions were amplified by Arm-PCR using iRepertoire HTBI primers to build TCR beta libraries. TCRdb reanalysed the multiplex PCR reads using MiXCR and keeps one entry per CDR3 protein. The top ten hold 18% of the sample, which has 360,000 or so distinct CDR3 sequences, 12% seen once. Time point given: newly diagnosed GD, antithyroid drugs for less than 3 months. RNA isolated from PBMCs was used to make the TCR library. Another study also made use of these data, one on T cells in Graves' hyperthyroidism and ophthalmopathy. Per that study: Clinical symptoms, serum thyroxine, TRAb, thyroid ultrasound and orbital computed tomography informed diagnoses. The HTBI primer set was used in a first-round RT-PCR of the TCR CDR3. Ophthalmopathy prediction by the model preceded onset by a median roughly 6 months.

The chain joins TRBV19 to TRBJ1-5; tentative D call: TRBD1 (6 bases). The specimen comprised peripheral blood mononuclear cells (PBMCs), sampled at new diagnosis, from a patient treated with antithyroid drugs. The source is a young woman with Graves disease. The CDR3 loop is CASSGGPSQPQHF. The CDR3 DNA reads as TGTGCCAGTAGTGGGGGGCCAAGTCAGCCCCAGCATTTT.